This T cell receptor (beta chain) is drawn from a study of CD8+CD57+ T cells in acquired aplastic anemia. Study-level information: The DNA of sorted CD4+ and CD8+ cells averaged about 3 ug. As sequenced from healthy donors, CD4+ cells averaged about 11 million reads. Study outcomes and limitations: CD8+ Simpson's diversity in patients was not significantly different from that in controls. Common to patients and controls were roughly 30 CD8+ CDR3 sequences.

TCR beta VDJ combinations and CDR3 sequences were profiled from genomic DNA. TCRdb called the reads again in MiXCR, with one record for every CDR3 protein. The profile shows 150,000 to 200,000 distinct CDR3 sequences, 60% to 70% of them singletons. As for this clonotype: The antigen is unknown. At one end the junction does not follow the germline gene, possibly because of a read error.

CDR1 and CDR2 from the germline V gene are SGHTA and FQGNSA. CDR3 length: 13 amino acids. The TCR was taken from a human donor in good health. The sample consisted of sorted CD4+, CD8+, or CD8+CD57+ T cells (not recorded which) from PBMCs. The rearrangement links TRBV7-2 to TRBJ2-2, with TRBD1 matching over 8 bases. CDR3 in DNA: TGTGCCAGCATCTCAGGGGGCTTCGGGGAGCTGCTTTTT. Translating it yields CASISGGFGELLF.